Listed below are T cell receptor beta chains from one sample, sequenced in a study of T cell responses to AZD1222 COVID-19 vaccine. TCRdb's table, derived via immunoSEQ multiplex PCR, lists solely in-frame clones and lacks some. Counted here are 140,000 to 150,000 clones, roughly nine tenths occurring once; the ten biggest clones make up around 3.8%. The input for sequencing was peripheral blood, taken 28 days after the second AZD1222 dose. These receptors were collected from an adult who received the AZD1222 COVID-19 vaccine. CDR3s include the opening cysteine and the closing phenylalanine or tryptophan. D genes are given only for firm matches. The listing skips clone size in some rows; elsewhere it reads once, few, many or a size class.

size | D | J | V | DNA | CDR3
NA | TRBD1 | TRBJ1-1 | TRBV12-5 | TGTGCTAGTGACTCGGACAGGGGGCGCCGTAACACTGAAGCTTTCTTT | CASDSDRGRRNTEAFF
NA | TRBD1 | TRBJ1-2 | TRBV27 | TGTGCCAGCAGCCGAGACAGGGGGCACTATGGCTACACCTTC | CASSRDRGHYGYTF
NA | TRBD1 | TRBJ1-4 | TRBV10-3 | TGTGCCATCAAGAAAGGACAGGGGGATGAAAAACTGTTTTTT | CAIKKGQGDEKLFF
NA | NA | TRBJ1-1 | TRBV5-1 | TGCGCCAGCAGCTTAAGGGTTCTGTCTCAAAGGGACACTGAAGCTTTCTTT | CASSLRVLSQRDTEAFF
once | NA | TRBJ2-1 | TRBV30 | TGTGCCTGGGAAAACAGCATCGGGGTTAATGAGCAGTTCTTC | CAWENSIGVNEQFF
NA | TRBD1 | TRBJ1-1 | TRBV30 | TGTGCGCTGGACAGGGGAATGAACACTGAAGCTTTCTTT | CALDRGMNTEAFF
NA | TRBD2 | TRBJ2-3 | TRBV3-1/TRBV3-2 | TGTGCCAGCAGGCCCGGGGGGGGCACAGATACGCAGTATTTT | CASRPGGGTDTQYF
NA | NA | TRBJ2-7 | TRBV24-1 | TGTGCCACCAGAGTCGGGGACACTCCCTACGAGCAGTACTTC | CATRVGDTPYEQYF
NA | NA | TRBJ1-2 | TRBV7-9 | TGTGCCAGCCTCGGACAGTCCTATGGCTACACCTTC | CASLGQSYGYTF
NA | NA | TRBJ1-5 | TRBV6-1 | TGTGCCAGCAGTGAAGGGTACGGGGGCCAGCCCCAGCATTTT | CASSEGYGGQPQHF
NA | TRBD1 | TRBJ1-1 | TRBV5-6 | TGTGCCAGCAGCTGGTATGACAGGGTCTCTGAAGCTTTCTTT | CASSWYDRVSEAFF
NA | TRBD2 | TRBJ2-1 | TRBV24-1 | TGTGCCACCAGTGATCCTGGGACTAGCGGGAGCAATGAGCAGTTCTTC | CATSDPGTSGSNEQFF
NA | NA | TRBJ2-1 | TRBV2 | TGTGCCAGCAGTGAATGGGACGGACAGTTCTTC | CASSEWDGQFF
NA | NA | TRBJ2-5 | TRBV28 | TGTGCCAGCAGACTTTACCGCGAGGTCGTCCAAGAGACCCAGTACTTC | CASRLYREVVQETQYF
NA | TRBD1 | TRBJ1-6 | TRBV9 | TGTGCCAGCAGCGTAGCCCCGGGACAGGGGGCGAATTCACCCCTCCACTTT | CASSVAPGQGANSPLHF
NA | TRBD1 | TRBJ1-1 | TRBV20-1 | TGCAGTGCTAGTATAGACAGGGGCACTGAAGCTTTCTTT | CSASIDRGTEAFF
NA | TRBD1 | TRBJ1-2 | TRBV5-6 | TGTGCCAGCAGCTTGGGGACAGGGCTCTATGGCTACACCTTC | CASSLGTGLYGYTF
NA | NA | TRBJ1-6 | TRBV5-6 | TGTGCCAGCAGCATGGAGGGACTCCTCCACTTT | CASSMEGLLHF
NA | TRBD2 | TRBJ2-1 | TRBV19 | TGTGCCAGTAGAAAGCGGGGGCCTAAGGATGAGCAGTTCTTC | CASRKRGPKDEQFF
NA | NA | TRBJ2-5 | TRBV4-1 | TGCGCCAGCAGCCAAGATCGTGAGACCCAGTACTTC | CASSQDRETQYF
NA | NA | TRBJ1-1 | TRBV19 | TGTGCCAGTAGTTCGAAGTTATCTGAAGCTTTCTTT | CASSSKLSEAFF
NA | NA | TRBJ1-2 | TRBV29-1 | TGCAGCGTTGAAAATGGCTACACCTTC | CSVENGYTF
NA | NA | TRBJ2-5 | TRBV18 | TGTGCCAGCTCGGGGGGCTTCCAAGAGACCCAGTACTTC | CASSGGFQETQYF
NA | NA | TRBJ1-2 | TRBV11-2 | TGTGCCAGCAGCTCCCACTCGAAAGGTGGCTACACCTTC | CASSSHSKGGYTF